This T cell receptor beta chain was documented in a study of cytomegalovirus exposure and HLA in healthy donors (dated by TCRdb to 2017 to 2019). Broadly, across the study: An earlier analysis of some 600 of the donors reported 250 to 350 Gb of sequence data and some 110 million unique TCR beta sequences obtained from around 180 million T cells. Roughly 300 gigabases of sequencing data and approximately 80 million unique TCR sequences were included in an early release covering roughly 600 HLA-typed donors. Of the approximately 400 genotyped donors, less than 85% were placed in the genetic ancestry cluster associated with self-reported Caucasian donors. The study aimed to test whether cataloging public T cell receptors could reveal signatures of past pathogen exposure. The study used immunosequencing to profile the T cell repertoires of 600 to 850 subjects and linked those repertoires to cytomegalovirus serostatus. Besides the first cohort of about 730 subjects, a separate validation cohort made up of 95 to 150 different subjects was used. The study combined high-throughput TCR immunosequencing, statistical association of individual TCRs with disease status, and machine learning to predict cytomegalovirus infection status. A later analysis re-examined previously published TCR beta repertoires from 610 or so donors and added high-resolution HLA genotyping to investigate patterns of TCR occurrence. Rather than using new phenotypic data, the later analysis identified candidate immune exposures from TCR beta sequences and from how often those sequences occurred across donors. An earlier analysis of about 620 of the donors applied high-throughput TCR beta sequencing to assess whether each TCR beta V gene segment acted as functional or pseudogenic. Donor age, sex, ethnicity and CMV serostatus were compiled together with the repertoire data. In a later genetic analysis, genome-wide SNP genotypes for about three fifths of the 666 donors were used, and that subset was treated as a discovery cohort. Every discovery cohort repertoire had been produced on one sequencing platform. Class I and class II HLA loci were covered by the typing at four-digit resolution. The number of donors typed differed by locus, with about 629-640 for A, B, C, DRB1 and DQB1, around 500 for DQA1, 600 to 610 for DPA1, and around 450 for DPB1. Roughly 5 DR-DQ haplotypes were treated as single units for association and clustering because of strong linkage in the cohort. Among some 410 genotyped donors of the cohort, an average of about 220,000 unique TCR beta nucleotide sequences was sequenced per donor, of which about 18% were non-productive.

About this clone: The clone's antigen remains unknown. One base away there is no much larger clone; base qualities are not given.

The study at large found these results: The only immune exposure information available for the cohort was CMV serostatus. The sequencing pipeline was judged likely to have produced a cluster of highly shared sequence variants as a technical artifact. A later genetic analysis associated a missense DCLRE1C variant with V-gene and J-gene trimming of TCR beta chains, and an independent cohort replicated the association. It was suggested by the authors that the approach could potentially be generalized to other disease states and immunological phenotypes. According to a later analysis, parvovirus B19, influenza, CMV and Epstein-Barr virus appeared linked to several top co-occurrence clusters. At a false discovery rate of 0.05, a later analysis linked 16,951 TCR beta sequences to specific HLA alleles. In an earlier analysis of under 600 of the donors, most TCR beta V segments were observed in productive rearrangements about 87% or about 30% of the time, broadly matching IMGT annotations. A few of the identified cytomegalovirus-associated TCR beta chains were confirmed in vitro to be specific for cytomegalovirus antigens. Because HLA typing was unavailable for some donors at each locus, only the typed subset was used in association tests. The cohort was sequenced for TCR beta chains only, and without alpha or paired-chain data the features that could be detected were limited. According to a later analysis, TCR association rates differed among HLA loci, with DRB1 alleles showing the most associated TCRs and HLA-C alleles showing the fewest. A later genetic analysis reported fewer N-insertions in productive TCRs among donors in an Asian-associated ancestry cluster than the roughly 640-donor mean. Presence/absence analyses assumed roughly uniform sequencing depth across donors, an assumption that may not hold. Approximately 18 rarely observed V segments, including chromosome 9 orphons, were excluded from the earlier analysis of several hundred of the donors because counts were too low. A further reported finding was that TCR beta sequences accurately predicted the HLA-A and HLA-B alleles for most subjects in the first cohort. While some public TCRs were present in many individuals, most TCR sequences turned up only very rarely across donors. Most CMV-associated TCR beta chains appeared to be HLA-restricted in a later analysis, and the HLA associations seemed to be driven largely by CMV exposure. Compared with equally common non-associated chains, HLA-associated TCR beta chains in a later analysis were more clonally expanded and had lower generation probabilities. Linkage disequilibrium might explain the correlated functional status among segregating V segments, but an unknown experimental factor could not be ruled out. The study listed over 150 TCR beta chains as associated with cytomegalovirus. Assigning TCR associations to individual alleles was difficult when HLA alleles, especially DR and DQ, strongly co-occurred. The classifier was reported to diagnose cytomegalovirus status with high specificity and sensitivity in both the original cohort and the validation cohort.

Library method: the immunoSEQ multiplex PCR assay. A mixture of 60 forward primers for TCR Vbeta segments and 13 reverse primers for TCR Jbeta segments was used in the multiplex PCR. The CDR3 region of rearranged TCR beta genes was amplified from genomic DNA with a multiplex PCR assay. The Illumina HiSeq System was used to sequence the amplified TCR beta libraries as 87-base-pair reads. In the paper's pipeline: In a later analysis, tens of millions of unique TCR beta chains were counted across the approximately 620 repertoires, and roughly 11 million of these chains were shared by at least two donors. A nearest-neighbor algorithm error-corrected the raw reads and collapsed the reads into unique sequences, merging closely related sequences to remove PCR and sequencing errors. CDR3 sequences were aligned to IMGT reference sequences to assign V, D and J gene segments. For a sequence to be retained, a match of at least six nucleotides to both a V gene segment and a J gene segment was required. Rearrangements were called productive when the CDR3 lacked stop codons and stayed in frame with V and J; all others were non-productive. Following IMGT convention, CDR3 was defined as the stretch from the second conserved V-encoded cysteine up to the conserved J-encoded phenylalanine. The earlier analysis of fewer than 700 of the donors excluded sequences that lacked an unambiguous match to a single V gene segment. In an earlier analysis of approximately 610 of the donors, V segments were called functional above 56.7% productive rearrangements and were called segregating when the between-donor standard deviation exceeded 5%. A statistical classification framework was built to diagnose cytomegalovirus status from the catalog of TCR beta chain sequences. A later analysis assigned V and J genes by comparing TCR nucleotide sequences with IMGT/GENE-DB human TR gene sequences. In a later analysis, CDR3 sequences and most-parsimonious VDJ recombination scenarios were assigned using the TCRdist pipeline. In a later analysis, every TCR beta chain was defined by the combination of its CDR3 amino acid sequence and its V-gene family, and reads without a unique V-gene family were dropped. In a later analysis, fewer than 650 highly shared, low-generation-probability nucleotide sequences were removed to address suspected cross-contamination and a sequencing artifact. In a later analysis, a clonal expansion index was calculated for each public chain from normalized within-repertoire ranks of inferred template counts. Generation probabilities in a later analysis came from a VDJ recombination model fitted to out-of-frame rearrangements, and those results were checked against IGoR. In a later analysis, hypergeometric tests were used to score TCR-TCR, TCR-HLA and TCR-CMV co-occurrence, with a repertoire-size bias correction applied to TCR pairs. False discovery rates were estimated in a later analysis by permuting HLA or CMV assignments 20 times. A later analysis grouped co-occurring TCRs with DBSCAN, adding TCRdist sequence similarity when clustering within HLA-allele-positive subsets. Repertoires with fewer than 30,000 or more than 120,000 public chains were left out of co-occurrence clustering, as were about 5 repertoires with anomalous nucleotide sharing. TCRdb took this table from immuneACCESS and kept in-frame rearrangements with V and J called. Such tables lack part of the clones; where checked against another copy, unresolved V genes explain under half of the gap, and the rest is unexplained. The V and J calls and clone size are taken from that table; D and trimming were inferred from the DNA. Here the sample has under 200,000 clones; 79% occur a single time. The ten largest clones represent around 1.9% of the sample.

The cohort comprised 550 to 700 healthy bone marrow donors. All cohort members were sampled while nominally healthy, although unrecorded immune exposures were likely present. The donor tested CMV seronegative and was one of the 352 seronegative cohort members. Each donor provided a peripheral blood sample, and peripheral blood mononuclear cells were used for TCR beta sequencing. Genomic DNA was extracted from the blood cell samples with the Qiagen DNeasy Blood Extraction Kit. This sequence was found in a man between 35 and 55 years old in good health and CMV-seronegative. The sample taken for sequencing was PBMCs.

CDR3 sequence: CASSPQAGGGVEQFF. The nucleotide sequence reads as follows: TGTGCCAGTAGTCCCCAAGCGGGAGGGGGGGTAGAGCAGTTCTTC. The chain employs TRBV19 and TRBJ2-1; TRBD2 aligns with 10 central bases. As encoded in the germline V gene (reference sequence), CDR1 is LNHDA while CDR2 is SQIVND. For this chain, trimming is 5 bases at the V end and 10 bases at the J end, and the number of junction bases without a gene match is 11. From cysteine to phenylalanine, the CDR3 is 15 amino acids long. The entry retains the CDR3 DNA only, 45 bases that are in frame from base 1.